This T cell receptor (beta chain) was captured by sequencing in a study of blood T cell repertoires in COVID-19. With 2 bases removed from V and 1 base from J, the gap between germline ends came to 11 bases. CDR3 length: 15 residues. Germline V gene data show CDR1 as SGHKS and CDR2 as YYEKEE (reference sequence). Generated by immunoSEQ multiplex PCR, the TCRdb table keeps only in-frame clones and is missing some. The sample lists more than 300,000 clones, about 88% occurring once. The material sequenced was PBMCs or T cells enriched from blood (not recorded which). V and J are TRBV5-5 and TRBJ2-3; D perhaps matches TRBD2 (5 bases). This TCR derives from a woman younger than 30 who had recovered from COVID-19. The CDR3 nucleotides are TGTGCCAGCAGCTTATTGGAGGCCGGCACAGATACGCAGTATTTT. Translating it yields CASSLLEAGTDTQYF.